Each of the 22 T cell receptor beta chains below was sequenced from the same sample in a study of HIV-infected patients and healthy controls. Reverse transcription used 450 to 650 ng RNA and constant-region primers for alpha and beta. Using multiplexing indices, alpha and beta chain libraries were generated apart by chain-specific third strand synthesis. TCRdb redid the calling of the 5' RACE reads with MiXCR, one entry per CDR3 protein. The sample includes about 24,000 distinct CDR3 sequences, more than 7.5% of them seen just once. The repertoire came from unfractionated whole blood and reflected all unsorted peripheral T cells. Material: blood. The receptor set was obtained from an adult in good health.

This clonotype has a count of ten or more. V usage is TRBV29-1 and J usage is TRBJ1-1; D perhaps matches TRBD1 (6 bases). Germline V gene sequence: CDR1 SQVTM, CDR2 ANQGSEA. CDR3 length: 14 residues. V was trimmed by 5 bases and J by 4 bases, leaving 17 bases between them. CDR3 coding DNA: TGCAGCGTTCGAAAGGGGGAGGCTGTCACTGAAGCTTTCTTT. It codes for CSVRKGEAVTEAFF.

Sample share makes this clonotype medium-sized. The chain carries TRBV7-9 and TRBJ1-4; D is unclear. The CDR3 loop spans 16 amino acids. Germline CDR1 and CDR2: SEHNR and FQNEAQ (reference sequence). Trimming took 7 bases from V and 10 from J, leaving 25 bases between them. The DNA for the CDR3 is TGTGCCAGCAACTTCAAATCTGATGTGGCGAGTGGAAAACTGTTTTTT. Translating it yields CASNFKSDVASGKLFF.

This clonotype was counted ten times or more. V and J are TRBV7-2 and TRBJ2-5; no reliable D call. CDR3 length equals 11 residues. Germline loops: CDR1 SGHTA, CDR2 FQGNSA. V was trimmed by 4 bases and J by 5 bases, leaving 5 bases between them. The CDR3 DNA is TGTGCCAGCAGCTCCCGTGAGACCCAGTACTTC. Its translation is CASSSRETQYF.

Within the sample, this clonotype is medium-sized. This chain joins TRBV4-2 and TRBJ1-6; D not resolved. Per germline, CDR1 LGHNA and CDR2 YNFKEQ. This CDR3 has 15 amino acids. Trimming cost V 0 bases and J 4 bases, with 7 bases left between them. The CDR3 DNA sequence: TGTGCCAGCAGCCAAGATAGGACTTATAATTCACCCCTCCACTTT. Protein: CASSQDRTYNSPLHF.

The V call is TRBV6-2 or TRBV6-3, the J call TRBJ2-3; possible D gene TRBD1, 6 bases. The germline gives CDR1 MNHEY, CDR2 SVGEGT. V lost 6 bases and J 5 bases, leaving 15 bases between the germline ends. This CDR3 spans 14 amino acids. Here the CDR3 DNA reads TGTGCCAGCAGAAACACAGGGTCGGGAGATACGCAGTATTTT. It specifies CASRNTGSGDTQYF.

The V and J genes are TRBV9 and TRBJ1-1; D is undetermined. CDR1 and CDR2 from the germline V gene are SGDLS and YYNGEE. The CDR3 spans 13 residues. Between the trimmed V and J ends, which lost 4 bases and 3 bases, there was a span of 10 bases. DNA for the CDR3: TGTGCCAGCAGCCTAAGAAGGGACACTGAAGCTTTCTTT. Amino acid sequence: CASSLRRDTEAFF.

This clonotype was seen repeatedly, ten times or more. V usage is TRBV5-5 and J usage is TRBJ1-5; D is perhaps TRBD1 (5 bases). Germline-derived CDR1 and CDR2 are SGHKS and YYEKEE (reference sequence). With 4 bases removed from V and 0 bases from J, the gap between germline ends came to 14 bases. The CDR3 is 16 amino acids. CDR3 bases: TGTGCCAGCAGCCTAGGATGGGGGTCTAGCAATCAGCCCCAGCATTTT. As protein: CASSLGWGSSNQPQHF.

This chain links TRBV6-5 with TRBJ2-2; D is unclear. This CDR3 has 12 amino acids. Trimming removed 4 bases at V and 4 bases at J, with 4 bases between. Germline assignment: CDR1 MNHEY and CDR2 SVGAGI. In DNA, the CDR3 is TGTGCCAGCAGTTGGGTCACCGGGGAGCTGTTTTTT. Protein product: CASSWVTGELFF.

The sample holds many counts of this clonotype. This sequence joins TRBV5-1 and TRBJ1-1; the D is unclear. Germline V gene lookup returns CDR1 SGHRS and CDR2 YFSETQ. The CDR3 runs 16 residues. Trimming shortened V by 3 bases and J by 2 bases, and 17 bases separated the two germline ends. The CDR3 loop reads CASSYWALGDNTEAFF. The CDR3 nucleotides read TGCGCCAGCAGCTATTGGGCCCTCGGTGACAACACTGAAGCTTTCTTT.

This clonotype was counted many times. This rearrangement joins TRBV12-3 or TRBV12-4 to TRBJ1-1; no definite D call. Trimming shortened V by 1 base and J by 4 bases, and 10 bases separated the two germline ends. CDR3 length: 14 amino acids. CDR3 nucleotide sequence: TGTGCCAGCAGTTTAGGCAGGTCGGGCACTGAAGCTTTCTTT. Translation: CASSLGRSGTEAFF.

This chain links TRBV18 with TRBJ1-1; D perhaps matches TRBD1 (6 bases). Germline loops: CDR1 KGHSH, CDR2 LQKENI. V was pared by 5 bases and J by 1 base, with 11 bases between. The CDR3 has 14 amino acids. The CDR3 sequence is CASSSAQGNTEAFF. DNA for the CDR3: TGTGCCAGCTCATCCGCACAGGGGAACACTGAAGCTTTCTTT.

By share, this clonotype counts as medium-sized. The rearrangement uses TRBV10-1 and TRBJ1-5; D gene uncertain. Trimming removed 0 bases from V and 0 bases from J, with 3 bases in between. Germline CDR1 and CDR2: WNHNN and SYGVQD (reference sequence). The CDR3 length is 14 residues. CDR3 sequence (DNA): TGCGCCAGCAGTGAGTCGAATAGCAATCAGCCCCAGCATTTT. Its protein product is CASSESNSNQPQHF.

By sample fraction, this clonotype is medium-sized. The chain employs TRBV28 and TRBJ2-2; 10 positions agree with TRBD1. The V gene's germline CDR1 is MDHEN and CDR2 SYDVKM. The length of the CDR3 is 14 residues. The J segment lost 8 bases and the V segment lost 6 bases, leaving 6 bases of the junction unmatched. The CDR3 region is CASRGTGETGELFF. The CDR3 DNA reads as TGTGCCAGCAGAGGGACAGGGGAAACTGGGGAGCTGTTTTTT.

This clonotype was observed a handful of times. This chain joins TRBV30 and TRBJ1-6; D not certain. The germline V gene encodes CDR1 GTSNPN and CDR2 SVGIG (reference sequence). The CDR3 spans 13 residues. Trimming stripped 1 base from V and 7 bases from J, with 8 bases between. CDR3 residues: CAWSDRYNSPLHF. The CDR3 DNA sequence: TGTGCCTGGAGTGACAGATACAATTCACCCCTCCACTTT.

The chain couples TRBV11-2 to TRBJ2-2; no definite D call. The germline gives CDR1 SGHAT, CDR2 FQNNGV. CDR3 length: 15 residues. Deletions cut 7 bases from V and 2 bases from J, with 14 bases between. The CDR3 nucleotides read TGTGCCAGCACCGGAGCCGTCCTAAACACCGGGGAGCTGTTTTTT. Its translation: CASTGAVLNTGELFF. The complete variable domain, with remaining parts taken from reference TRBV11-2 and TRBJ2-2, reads EAGVAQSPRYKIIEKRQSVAFWCNPISGHATLYWYQQILGQGPKLLIQFQNNGVVDDSQLPKDRFSAERLKGVDSTLKIQPAKLEDSAVYLCASTGAVLNTGELFFGEGSRLTVL.

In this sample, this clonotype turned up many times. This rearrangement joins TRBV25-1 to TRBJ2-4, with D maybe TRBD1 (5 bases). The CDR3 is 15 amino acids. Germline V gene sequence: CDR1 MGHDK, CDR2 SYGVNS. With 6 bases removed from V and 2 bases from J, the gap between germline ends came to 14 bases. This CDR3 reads CASRGPNAPKNIQYF. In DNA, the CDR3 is TGTGCCAGCAGGGGGCCAAACGCCCCCAAAAACATTCAGTACTTC.

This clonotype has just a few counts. This CDR3 reads CASSHRPTAMGSLAFF. The CDR3, as DNA: TGTGCCAGCAGTCACCGCCCAACAGCGATGGGGTCTTTGGCTTTCTTT. J is TRBJ1-1 and V is TRBV27; D remains unclear. V lost 5 bases and J 11 bases, leaving 27 bases between the germline ends. CDR1 MNHEY and CDR2 SMNVEV come from the germline V gene (reference sequence). The CDR3 contains 16 residues.

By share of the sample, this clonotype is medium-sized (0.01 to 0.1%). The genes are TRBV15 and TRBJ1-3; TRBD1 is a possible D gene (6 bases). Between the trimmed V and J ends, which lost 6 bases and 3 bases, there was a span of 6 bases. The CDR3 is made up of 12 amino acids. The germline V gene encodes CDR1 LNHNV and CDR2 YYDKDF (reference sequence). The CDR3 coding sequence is TGTGCCACCAGGGACAGTGGAAACACCATATATTTT. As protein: CATRDSGNTIYF.

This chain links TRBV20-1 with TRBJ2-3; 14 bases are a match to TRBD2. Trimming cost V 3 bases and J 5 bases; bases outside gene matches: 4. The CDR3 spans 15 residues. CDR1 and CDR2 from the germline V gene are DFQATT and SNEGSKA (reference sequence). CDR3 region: CSARGTSGGGDTQYF. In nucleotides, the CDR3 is TGCAGTGCTAGGGGGACTAGCGGGGGAGGAGATACGCAGTATTTT.

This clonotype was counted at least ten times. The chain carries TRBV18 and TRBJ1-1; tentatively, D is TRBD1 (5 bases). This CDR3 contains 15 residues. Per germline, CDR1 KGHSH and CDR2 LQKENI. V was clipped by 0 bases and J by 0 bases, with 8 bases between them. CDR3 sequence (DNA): TGTGCCAGCTCACCACCCCAGGGCTTGAACACTGAAGCTTTCTTT. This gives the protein CASSPPQGLNTEAFF.

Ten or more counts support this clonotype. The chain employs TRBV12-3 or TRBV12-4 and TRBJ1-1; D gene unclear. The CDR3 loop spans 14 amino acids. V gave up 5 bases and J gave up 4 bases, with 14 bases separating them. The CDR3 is CASSPPALTTEAFF. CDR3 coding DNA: TGTGCCAGCAGTCCCCCGGCCCTGACCACTGAAGCTTTCTTT.

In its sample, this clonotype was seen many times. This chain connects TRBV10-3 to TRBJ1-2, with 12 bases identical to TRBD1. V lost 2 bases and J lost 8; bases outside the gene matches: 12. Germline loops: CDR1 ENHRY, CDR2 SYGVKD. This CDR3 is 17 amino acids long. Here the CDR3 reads CAISERSPGQGAQGYTF. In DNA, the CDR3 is TGTGCCATCAGTGAGAGATCCCCGGGACAGGGGGCTCAGGGCTACACCTTC.